This T cell receptor (beta chain) was observed in a study of blood T cell repertoires in COVID-19. Germline CDR1 and CDR2: MNHNS and SASEGT. Trimming took 1 base from V and 0 from J, leaving 19 bases between them. There are 18 residues in the CDR3. In the source study's methods: Amplification from reference gene primers served as the basis for estimated nucleated cell counts. Clones were read by immunoSEQ multiplex PCR, and TCRdb kept only the in-frame ones, dropping some. V, J and clone size are taken as reported in that table, and D and trimming were inferred from the DNA itself. The profile shows approximately 280,000 clones, 80% to 90% of them singletons. The table lists this clone with a few counts.

The chain uses TRBV6-1 and TRBJ2-7; no reliable D call. The sequence was collected from a woman aged 70 to 79 with acute or convalescent COVID-19. The specimen was peripheral blood. In DNA, the CDR3 is TGTGCCAGCAGTGAAGAACTGGTCCGACGAGGCTTCTCCTACGAGCAGTACTTC. As protein: CASSEELVRRGFSYEQYF.